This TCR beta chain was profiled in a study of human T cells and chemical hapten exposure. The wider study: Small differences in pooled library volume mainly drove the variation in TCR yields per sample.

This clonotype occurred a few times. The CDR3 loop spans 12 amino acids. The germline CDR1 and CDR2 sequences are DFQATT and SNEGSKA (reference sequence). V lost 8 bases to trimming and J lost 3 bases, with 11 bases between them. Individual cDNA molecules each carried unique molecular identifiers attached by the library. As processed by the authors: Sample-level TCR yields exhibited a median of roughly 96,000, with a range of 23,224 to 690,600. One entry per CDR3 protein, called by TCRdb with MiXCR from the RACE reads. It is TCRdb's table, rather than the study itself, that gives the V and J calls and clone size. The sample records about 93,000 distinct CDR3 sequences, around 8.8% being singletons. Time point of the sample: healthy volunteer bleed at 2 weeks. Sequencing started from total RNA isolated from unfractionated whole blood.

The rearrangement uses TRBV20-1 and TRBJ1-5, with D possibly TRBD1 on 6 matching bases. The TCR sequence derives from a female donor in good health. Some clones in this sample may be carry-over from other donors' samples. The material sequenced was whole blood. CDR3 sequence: CSTGGPNQPQHF. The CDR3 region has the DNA TGCAGTACGGGGGGGCCCAATCAGCCCCAGCATTTT.